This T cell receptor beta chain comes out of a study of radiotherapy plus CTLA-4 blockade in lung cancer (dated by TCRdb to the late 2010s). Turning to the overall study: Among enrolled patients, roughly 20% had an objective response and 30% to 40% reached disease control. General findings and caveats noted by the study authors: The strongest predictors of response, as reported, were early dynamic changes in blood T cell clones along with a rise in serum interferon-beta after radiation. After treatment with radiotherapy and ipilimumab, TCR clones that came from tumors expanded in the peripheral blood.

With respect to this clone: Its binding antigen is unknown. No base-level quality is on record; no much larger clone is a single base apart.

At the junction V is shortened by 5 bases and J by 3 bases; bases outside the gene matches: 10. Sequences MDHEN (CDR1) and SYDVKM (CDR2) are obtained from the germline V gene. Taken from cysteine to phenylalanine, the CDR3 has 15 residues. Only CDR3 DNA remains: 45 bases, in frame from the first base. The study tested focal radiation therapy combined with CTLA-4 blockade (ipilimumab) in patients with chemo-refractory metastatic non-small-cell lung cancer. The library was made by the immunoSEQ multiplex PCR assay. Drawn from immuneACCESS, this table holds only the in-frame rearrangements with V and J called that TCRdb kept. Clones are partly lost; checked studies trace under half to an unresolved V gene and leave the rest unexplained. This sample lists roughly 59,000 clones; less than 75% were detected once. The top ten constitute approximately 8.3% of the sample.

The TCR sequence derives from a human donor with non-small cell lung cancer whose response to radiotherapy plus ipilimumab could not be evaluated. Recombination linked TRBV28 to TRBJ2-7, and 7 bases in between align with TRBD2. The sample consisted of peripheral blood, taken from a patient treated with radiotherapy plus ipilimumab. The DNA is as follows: TGTGCCAGCAGTGGGGACGTGGGGGGGTACTACGAGCAGTACTTC. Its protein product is CASSGDVGGYYEQYF.